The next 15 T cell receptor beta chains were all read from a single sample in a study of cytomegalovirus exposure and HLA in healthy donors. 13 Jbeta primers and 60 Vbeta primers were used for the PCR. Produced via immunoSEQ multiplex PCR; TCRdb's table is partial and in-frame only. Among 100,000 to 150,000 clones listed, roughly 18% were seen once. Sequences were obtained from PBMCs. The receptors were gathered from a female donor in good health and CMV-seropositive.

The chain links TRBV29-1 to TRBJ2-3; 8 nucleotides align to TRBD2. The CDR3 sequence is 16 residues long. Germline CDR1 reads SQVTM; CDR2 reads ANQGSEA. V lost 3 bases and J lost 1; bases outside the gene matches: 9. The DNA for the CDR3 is TGCAGCGTTGACCCTCGGGGGGGGGTACGCACAGATACGCAGTATTTT. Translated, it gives CSVDPRGGVRTDTQYF.

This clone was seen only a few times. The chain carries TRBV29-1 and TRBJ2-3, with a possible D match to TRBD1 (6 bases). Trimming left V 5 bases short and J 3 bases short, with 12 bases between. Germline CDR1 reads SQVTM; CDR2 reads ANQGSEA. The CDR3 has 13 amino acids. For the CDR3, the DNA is TGCAGCGTTAGGGGGATAACAACAGATACGCAGTATTTT. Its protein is CSVRGITTDTQYF.

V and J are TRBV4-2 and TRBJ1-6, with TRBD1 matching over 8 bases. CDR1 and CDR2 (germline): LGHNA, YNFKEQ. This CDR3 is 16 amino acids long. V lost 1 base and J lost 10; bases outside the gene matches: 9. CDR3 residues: CASSQVIRTGQSPLHF. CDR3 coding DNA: TGTGCCAGCAGCCAAGTTATACGGACAGGGCAATCACCCCTCCACTTT.

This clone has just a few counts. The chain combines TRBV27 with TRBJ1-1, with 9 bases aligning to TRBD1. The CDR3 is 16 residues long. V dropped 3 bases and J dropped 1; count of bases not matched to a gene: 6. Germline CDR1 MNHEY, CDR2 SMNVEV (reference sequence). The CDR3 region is CASSFLGTGRNTEAFF. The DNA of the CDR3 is TGTGCCAGCAGTTTTTTAGGGACAGGGAGGAACACTGAAGCTTTCTTT.

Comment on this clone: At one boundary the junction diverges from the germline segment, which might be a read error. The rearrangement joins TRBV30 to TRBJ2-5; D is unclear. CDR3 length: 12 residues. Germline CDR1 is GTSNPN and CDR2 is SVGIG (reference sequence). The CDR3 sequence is CAWSVLAEAQYF. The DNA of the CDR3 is TGTGCCTGGAGTGTTTTAGCAGAGGCCCAGTACTTC.

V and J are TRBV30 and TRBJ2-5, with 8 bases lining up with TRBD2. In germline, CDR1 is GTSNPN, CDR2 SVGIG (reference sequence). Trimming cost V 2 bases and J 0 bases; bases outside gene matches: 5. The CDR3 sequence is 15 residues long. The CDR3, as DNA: TGTGCCTGGAGTCTGACTAGCGCCAACCAAGAGACCCAGTACTTC. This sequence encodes CAWSLTSANQETQYF.

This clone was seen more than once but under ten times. Here the CDR3 DNA reads TGTGCCAGCTCTCCCGGGGGTCGGAACACTGAAGCTTTCTTT. Translation: CASSPGGRNTEAFF. The chain carries TRBV28 and TRBJ1-1; the D gene is possibly TRBD1 (5 bases). This CDR3 spans 14 amino acids. V was shortened by 8 bases and J by 1 base, with 14 bases between the two germline ends. The germline V gene encodes CDR1 MDHEN and CDR2 SYDVKM.

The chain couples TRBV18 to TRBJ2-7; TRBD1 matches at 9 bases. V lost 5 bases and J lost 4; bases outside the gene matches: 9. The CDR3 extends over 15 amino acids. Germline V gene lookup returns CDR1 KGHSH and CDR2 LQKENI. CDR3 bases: TGTGCCAGCTCAGACACAGGGGGCCCTCAGTACGAGCAGTACTTC. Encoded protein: CASSDTGGPQYEQYF.

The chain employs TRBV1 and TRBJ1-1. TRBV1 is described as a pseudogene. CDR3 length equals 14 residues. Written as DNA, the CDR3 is TGCACCAGCAGCCGCCGACCGGGGGGGACTGAAGCTTTCTTT. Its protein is CTSSRRPGGTEAFF.

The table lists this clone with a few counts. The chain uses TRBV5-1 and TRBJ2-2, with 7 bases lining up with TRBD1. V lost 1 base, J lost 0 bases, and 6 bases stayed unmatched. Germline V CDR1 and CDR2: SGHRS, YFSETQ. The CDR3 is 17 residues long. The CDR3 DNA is TGCGCCAGCAGCTTGTTAGGGGGCAGCGCGAACACCGGGGAGCTGTTTTTT. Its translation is CASSLLGGSANTGELFF.

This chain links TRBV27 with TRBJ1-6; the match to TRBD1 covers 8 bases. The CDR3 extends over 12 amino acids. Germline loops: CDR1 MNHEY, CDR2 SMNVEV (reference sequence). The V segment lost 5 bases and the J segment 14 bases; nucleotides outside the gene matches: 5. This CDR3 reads CASSTGTGSLHF. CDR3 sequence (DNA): TGTGCCAGCAGTACCGGGACAGGTTCCCTCCACTTT.

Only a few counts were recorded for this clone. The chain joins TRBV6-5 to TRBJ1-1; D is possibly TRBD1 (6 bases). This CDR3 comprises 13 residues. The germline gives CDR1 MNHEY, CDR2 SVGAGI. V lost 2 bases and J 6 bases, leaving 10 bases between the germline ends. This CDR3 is CASSYPGTSEAFF. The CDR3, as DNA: TGTGCCAGCAGTTACCCTGGGACATCTGAAGCTTTCTTT.

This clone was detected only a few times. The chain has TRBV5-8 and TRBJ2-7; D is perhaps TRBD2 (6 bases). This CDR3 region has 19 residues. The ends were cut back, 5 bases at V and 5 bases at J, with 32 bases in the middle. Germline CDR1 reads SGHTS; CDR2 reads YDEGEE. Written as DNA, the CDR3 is TGTGCCAGCAGACGAGATAAATTCCGGGGGACCCGCATCCCCCACGAGCAGTACTTC. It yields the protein CASRRDKFRGTRIPHEQYF.

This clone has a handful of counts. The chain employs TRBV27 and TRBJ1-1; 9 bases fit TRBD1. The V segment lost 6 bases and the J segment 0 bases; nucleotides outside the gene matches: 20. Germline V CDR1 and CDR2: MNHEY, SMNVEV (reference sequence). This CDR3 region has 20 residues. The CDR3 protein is CASSPRTGAILPPLNTEAFF. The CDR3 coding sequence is TGTGCCAGCAGCCCGAGGACAGGGGCGATTCTCCCCCCACTGAACACTGAAGCTTTCTTT.

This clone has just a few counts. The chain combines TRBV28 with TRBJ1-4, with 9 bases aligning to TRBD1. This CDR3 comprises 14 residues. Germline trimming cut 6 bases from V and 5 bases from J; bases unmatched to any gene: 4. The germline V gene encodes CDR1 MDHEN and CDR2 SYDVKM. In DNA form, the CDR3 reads TGTGCCAGCAGCTTACAGGGGGCGAATGAAAAACTGTTTTTT. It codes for CASSLQGANEKLFF.